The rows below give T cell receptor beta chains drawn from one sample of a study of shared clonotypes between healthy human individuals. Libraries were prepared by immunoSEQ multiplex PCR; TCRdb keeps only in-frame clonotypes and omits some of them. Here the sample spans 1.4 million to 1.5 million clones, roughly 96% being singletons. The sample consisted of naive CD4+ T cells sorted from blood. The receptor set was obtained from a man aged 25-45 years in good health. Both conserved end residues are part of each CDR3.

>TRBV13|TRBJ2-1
CASSRLTGGYNEQFF
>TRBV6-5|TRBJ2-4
CASSRLVGRQNIQYF
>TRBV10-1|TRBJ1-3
CASSDGQGASGNTIYF
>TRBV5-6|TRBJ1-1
CASSLGQGVWYTEAFF
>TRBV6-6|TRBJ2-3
CASTHRGYGTDTQYF
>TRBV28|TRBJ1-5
CASSPPRGPQPQHF
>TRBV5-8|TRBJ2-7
CASRNPGRVLEQYF
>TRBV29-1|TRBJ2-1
CSLKRDGNNEQFF
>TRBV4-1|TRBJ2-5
CASSQDLRGGLQETQYF
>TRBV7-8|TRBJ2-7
CASSLVTRKQGSTYEQYF
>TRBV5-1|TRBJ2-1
CASSLEGNEQFF
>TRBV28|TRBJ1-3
CASSFRLSGNTIYF
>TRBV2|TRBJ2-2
CASSERVNPGELFF
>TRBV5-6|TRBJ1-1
CASSPLDGLGTEAFF
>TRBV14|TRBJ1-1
CASRRVEDTEAFF
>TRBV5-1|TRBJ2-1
CASSLLAGAGNEQFF
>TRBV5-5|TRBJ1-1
CASTPGGDTEAFF
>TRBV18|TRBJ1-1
CASSPFQGEGEAFF
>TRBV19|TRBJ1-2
CASSGYLSTGTEIGGYTF
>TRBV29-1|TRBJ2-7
CSVGHLYEQYF
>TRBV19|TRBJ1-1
CASSSKWQNTEAFF
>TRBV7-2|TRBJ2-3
CASSSGVSESTDTQYF
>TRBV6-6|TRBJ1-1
CASSYSGVSEAFF
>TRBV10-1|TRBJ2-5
CASSDRTAQETQYF
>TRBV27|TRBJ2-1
CASRQGYEQFF
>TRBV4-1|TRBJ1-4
CASRGGQQINEKLFF
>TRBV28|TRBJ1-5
CASSHHQPQHF
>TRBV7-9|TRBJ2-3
CASRLVADTQYF
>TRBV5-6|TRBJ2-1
CASSLEPQDNEQFF
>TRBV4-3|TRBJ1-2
CASSQERPDEGYTF
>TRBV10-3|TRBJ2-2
CAIRGRDTGELFF
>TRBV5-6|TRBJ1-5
CASSLSGNQPQHF
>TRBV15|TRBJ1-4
CATSLGQGSNEKLFF
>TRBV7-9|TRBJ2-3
CASSLGRGSGSTDTQYF
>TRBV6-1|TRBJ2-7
CASTQGNEQYF
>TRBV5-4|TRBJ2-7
CASSYQGGFGEQYF
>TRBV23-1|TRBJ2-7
CAPPGHTSAEQYF
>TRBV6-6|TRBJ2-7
CASSKGVYEQYF
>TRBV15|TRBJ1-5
CATSRDPQDNQPQHF
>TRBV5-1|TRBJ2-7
CASSATPLGNEQYF
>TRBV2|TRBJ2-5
CASSNTGFQETQYF
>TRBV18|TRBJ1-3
CASSPDSRGVSGGNTIYF
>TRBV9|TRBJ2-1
CASSGGLVSEQFF
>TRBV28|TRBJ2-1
CASSSLTAFAYNEQFF
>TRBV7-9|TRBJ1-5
CASSARDTGSNQPQHF
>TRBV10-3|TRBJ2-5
CAISEGTSGIGGKTQYF
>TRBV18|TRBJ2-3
CASSPQPGNPDTQYF
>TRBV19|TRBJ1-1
CASSRRQSTEAFF
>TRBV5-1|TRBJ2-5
CASSPLVGETQYF